These 22 T cell receptor beta chains share one sample of origin, sequenced in a study of patients and donors after allogeneic stem cell transplantation. TCRdb processed the RT-PCR reads anew with MiXCR; each CDR3 protein has one entry. Among about a million distinct CDR3 sequences listed, 18% were seen once. Sequencing input: blood, either unsorted or a sorted T cell fraction (not recorded which). These receptors were taken from a human donor who was either an allogeneic HSCT recipient or a stem cell or donor lymphocyte infusion donor (not recorded which). It is not recorded whose cells these are; they may come from a transplant donor.

This clonotype has a handful of counts. The V and J genes are TRBV7-3 and TRBJ2-1; 9 bases line up with TRBD2. Per the germline V gene, CDR1 is SGHTA and CDR2 is FQGTGA. With 5 bases clipped from V and 0 bases from J, the junction kept 5 bases outside the gene matches. The length of the CDR3 is 16 residues. The CDR3 sequence: CASSALAGSSYNEQFF. In nucleotides, the CDR3 is TGTGCCAGCAGCGCTCTAGCGGGGAGCTCCTACAATGAGCAGTTCTTC.

This clonotype was seen a few times. The chain carries TRBV27 and TRBJ2-5, with 12 bases fitting TRBD2. The CDR3 runs to 16 residues. V shed 4 bases and J 2 bases; nucleotides not matched to a gene: 5. Germline CDR1 and CDR2: MNHEY and SMNVEV (reference sequence). CDR3 sequence reads: CASSYGLAGSQETQYF. The CDR3 region has the DNA TGTGCCAGCAGTTATGGACTAGCGGGATCTCAAGAGACCCAGTACTTC.

This clonotype has a handful of counts. The chain carries TRBV20-1 and TRBJ2-3; the D gene is possibly TRBD2 (6 bases). V gave up 3 bases and J gave up 0 bases, with 19 bases separating them. CDR3 length: 17 amino acids. Germline CDR1 DFQATT, CDR2 SNEGSKA (reference sequence). The chain's CDR3 is CSASSPRGKASTDTQYF. CDR3 nucleotide sequence: TGCAGTGCTAGTTCCCCCCGCGGGAAAGCTAGCACAGATACGCAGTATTTT.

The chain employs TRBV13 and TRBJ2-2; 7 nucleotides align to TRBD2. V was pared by 4 bases and J by 2 bases, with 13 bases of the junction left unmatched. Germline CDR1 and CDR2: PRHDT and FYEKMQ (reference sequence). The CDR3 runs 18 residues. The DNA of the CDR3 is TGTGCCAGCAGCTCCATCGCGTCAGCGGGGATAAACACCGGGGAGCTGTTTTTT. Protein sequence: CASSSIASAGINTGELFF.

This clonotype was counted ten times or more. This chain uses TRBV7-2 with TRBJ1-1; D remains unclear. The CDR3 runs to 15 residues. Germline-derived CDR1 and CDR2 are SGHTA and FQGNSA. V dropped 1 base and J dropped 1 base, with 10 bases sitting between them. DNA for the CDR3: TGTGCCAGCAGCTTAGTGGCCAGACAGAACACTGAAGCTTTCTTT. Amino acid sequence: CASSLVARQNTEAFF.

This clonotype was found a few times. The chain employs TRBV14 and TRBJ2-7; D is uncertain. V was pared by 0 bases and J by 0 bases, with 15 bases between. Germline-derived CDR1 and CDR2 are SGHDN and FVKESK. CDR3 length: 17 residues. The DNA of the CDR3 is TGTGCCAGCAGCCAAGAGAAAAAGAAAACGCGCTCCTACGAGCAGTACTTC. It specifies CASSQEKKKTRSYEQYF.

This clonotype was seen a handful of times. This chain uses TRBV5-1 with TRBJ1-4; 9 bases agree with TRBD1. After removal of 1 base from V and 5 bases from J, the junction contained 6 bases not matched to a gene. Germline V lookup: CDR1 SGHRS, CDR2 YFSETQ. The CDR3 sequence is 16 residues long. Here the CDR3 DNA reads TGCGCCAGCAGCTTGAGGGGACAGGGCTCGAATGAAAAACTGTTTTTT. Its protein is CASSLRGQGSNEKLFF.

The J gene is TRBJ2-4, the V gene TRBV14; D remains ambiguous. Germline V gene lookup returns CDR1 SGHDN and CDR2 FVKESK. The CDR3 loop spans 15 amino acids. V was clipped by 0 bases and J by 10 bases, with 16 bases between them. The DNA of the CDR3 is TGTGCCAGCAGCCAAGATCCCGGCCAGGCTGGGATTCAGTACTTC. Amino acids: CASSQDPGQAGIQYF.

This clonotype has only a few counts. V is TRBV20-1 and J is TRBJ2-7; D possibly matches TRBD1 or TRBD2 (5 bases each). Looked up from germline, CDR1 is DFQATT and CDR2 is SNEGSKA (reference sequence). This CDR3 spans 13 amino acids. Trimming removed 7 bases from V and 1 base from J, with 14 bases in between. The chain's CDR3 is CSGAGTPSYEQYF. Written as DNA, the CDR3 is TGCAGTGGTGCCGGGACCCCATCCTACGAGCAGTACTTC.

The V and J genes are TRBV20-1 and TRBJ2-4, with D perhaps matching TRBD2 (6 bases). This CDR3 contains 13 residues. Per germline, CDR1 DFQATT and CDR2 SNEGSKA (reference sequence). Trimming stripped 1 base from V and 6 bases from J, with 10 bases between. The CDR3 DNA sequence: TGCAGTGCTAGAGCTGAGGGACTAAACATTCAGTACTTC. It encodes CSARAEGLNIQYF.

The chain recombines TRBV9 with TRBJ2-1; 10 bases are shared with TRBD2. The germline CDR1 and CDR2 sequences are SGDLS and YYNGEE. V lost 2 bases to trimming and J lost 4 bases; unmatched junction nucleotides: 6. The CDR3 length is 16 residues. CDR3 protein: CASSVKLAGLYNEQFF. Written as DNA, the CDR3 is TGTGCCAGCAGCGTCAAACTAGCGGGGTTATACAATGAGCAGTTCTTC.

This clonotype was observed a few times. The chain links TRBV7-2 to TRBJ1-3, with no clear D. The V and J ends lost 1 base and 4 bases respectively, with 11 bases between them. CDR1 is SGHTA and CDR2 is FQGNSA in the germline V gene. The CDR3 totals 15 residues. CDR3 residues: CASSLGVLTGNTIYF. The CDR3, as DNA: TGTGCCAGCAGCTTAGGGGTCCTAACAGGAAACACCATATATTTT.

The chain has TRBV5-6 and TRBJ1-2, with TRBD1 matching over 7 bases. This CDR3 is built from 13 residues. With V trimmed by 6 bases and J by 7 bases, 9 bases remained unmatched. Germline CDR1 SGHDT, CDR2 YYEEEE. The CDR3 region is CASTWTGISGYTF. For the CDR3, the DNA is TGTGCCAGCACCTGGACAGGAATTAGTGGCTACACCTTC.

This clonotype has only a few counts. The CDR3 reads CASSFPSGHTEAFF. The CDR3 coding sequence is TGTGCCAGCAGCTTTCCCTCCGGGCACACTGAAGCTTTCTTT. The V call is TRBV5-4, the J call TRBJ1-1; D remains unclear. Per germline, CDR1 SGHNT and CDR2 YYREEE (reference sequence). The V end lost 2 bases, the J end lost 3 bases, and 11 bases lay between the germline ends. CDR3 length: 14 amino acids. Drawing the rest from reference TRBV5-4 and TRBJ1-1, the complete variable domain is ETGVTQSPTHLIKTRGQQVTLRCSSQSGHNTVSWYQQALGQGPQFIFQYYREEENGRGNFPPRFSGLQFPNYSSELNVNALELDDSALYLCASSFPSGHTEAFFGQGTRLTVV.

The rearrangement uses TRBV12-3 or TRBV12-4 and TRBJ2-1, with 10 nucleotides matching TRBD2. This CDR3 region has 16 residues. With 1 base clipped from V and 8 bases from J, the junction kept 8 bases outside the gene matches. This CDR3 is CASSLGGAGGRHEQFF. In DNA form, the CDR3 reads TGTGCCAGCAGTTTAGGAGGAGCGGGGGGGCGGCATGAGCAGTTCTTC.

This chain links TRBV3-1 with TRBJ2-1, with 8 positions matching TRBD2. Germline V gene lookup returns CDR1 LGHDT and CDR2 YNNKEL (reference sequence). This CDR3 spans 18 amino acids. Unmatched junction bases numbered 11, after V lost 4 bases and J lost 0 bases. CDR3 residues: CASSRRSFSGDSYNEQFF. The CDR3 nucleotides read TGTGCCAGCAGCCGACGATCCTTTAGCGGGGACTCCTACAATGAGCAGTTCTTC.

The rearrangement links TRBV7-9 to TRBJ2-7; maybe TRBD2 (6 bases). Trimming pared 5 bases from V and 4 bases from J, leaving 15 bases between. CDR3 length: 14 amino acids. Germline values: CDR1 SEHNR, CDR2 FQNEAQ (reference sequence). The CDR3 here is CASSAKGGTYEQYF. In DNA form, the CDR3 reads TGTGCCAGCAGCGCAAAGGGCGGGACGTACGAGCAGTACTTC.

The chain carries TRBV7-3 and TRBJ2-1; a possible D gene is TRBD2 (6 bases). The CDR3 totals 13 residues. Germline values: CDR1 SGHTA, CDR2 FQGTGA. The ends were cut back, 5 bases at V and 8 bases at J, with 13 bases in the middle. The CDR3 DNA is TGTGCCAGCAGCGGGGCCGGGGGATATGAGCAGTTCTTC. This sequence encodes CASSGAGGYEQFF.

This clonotype was recorded a few times. The chain recombines TRBV6-5 with TRBJ1-2, with D hard to call. V gave up 0 bases and J gave up 0 bases, with 8 bases separating them. Germline loops: CDR1 MNHEY, CDR2 SVGAGI. The CDR3 contains 15 residues. CDR3 sequence (DNA): TGTGCCAGCAGTTACTCGATCCACTCTAACTATGGCTACACCTTC. Protein: CASSYSIHSNYGYTF.

The chain recombines TRBV7-2 with TRBJ1-2; D call uncertain. The V gene lost 1 base and the J gene lost 2 bases, with 14 bases spanning the gap. Germline V CDR1 and CDR2: SGHTA, FQGNSA. This CDR3 comprises 16 residues. The CDR3: CASSLGHGRLNYGYTF. CDR3 DNA: TGTGCCAGCAGCTTAGGGCATGGGCGGCTGAACTATGGCTACACCTTC.

The V gene is TRBV12-3 or TRBV12-4, the J gene TRBJ1-2; D is possibly TRBD1 (5 bases). The germline V and J ends were trimmed by 1 base and 4 bases, with 13 bases remaining between them. The CDR3 contains 15 residues. CDR3 loop: CASSLGGRTRYGYTF. In DNA form, the CDR3 reads TGTGCCAGCAGTTTAGGGGGCAGGACCCGCTATGGCTACACCTTC.

This rearrangement joins TRBV12-3 or TRBV12-4 to TRBJ1-5; tentative D call: TRBD1 (5 bases). This CDR3 is built from 16 residues. The ends were cut back, 3 bases at V and 7 bases at J, with 19 bases in the middle. The CDR3 sequence is CASSLGQTKPIQPQHF. CDR3 DNA: TGTGCCAGCAGTTTGGGGCAGACTAAGCCTATACAGCCCCAGCATTTT.